The 28 T cell receptor beta chains below come from one sample, sequenced in a study of T cell responses to AZD1222 COVID-19 vaccine. Measured with immunoSEQ multiplex PCR; TCRdb has only the in-frame clones, and not every one. The sample consists of about 160,000 clones, around 90% of them appearing once. The material was peripheral blood, obtained on day 0 of AZD1222 vaccination. The receptors come from an adult in good health.

The genes are TRBV7-3 and TRBJ2-1; TRBD2 matches at 8 bases. The CDR3 extends over 14 amino acids. Losses at the gene ends were 5 bases for V and 14 bases for J; bases not matched to a gene: 14. The germline CDR1 and CDR2 sequences are SGHTA and FQGTGA. The CDR3 region has the DNA TGTGCCAGCAGCCTGCAGGGGACTGGGACTAGTAAGTTCTTC. Residues: CASSLQGTGTSKFF. Complete variable domain (other parts from reference TRBV7-3 and TRBJ2-1): GAGVSQTPSNKVTEKGKYVELRCDPISGHTALYWYRQSLGQGPEFLIYFQGTGAADDSGLPNDRFFAVRPEGSVSTLKIQRTERGDSAVYLCASSLQGTGTSKFFGPGTRLTVL.

V usage is TRBV12-5 and J usage is TRBJ2-1, with 14 bases identical to TRBD2. Germline V gives CDR1 LGHNT, CDR2 FRNRAP. The V segment lost 1 base and the J segment 2 bases; nucleotides outside the gene matches: 7. This CDR3 has 19 residues. CDR3 residues: CASGLAAGTSGSTYNEQFF. The DNA of the CDR3 is TGTGCTAGTGGTTTGGCCGCCGGGACTAGCGGGAGCACCTACAATGAGCAGTTCTTC.

The V and J genes are TRBV7-2 and TRBJ2-7; D is unclear. The CDR3 is 12 residues long. Between the trimmed V and J ends, which lost 1 base and 3 bases, there was a span of 4 bases. Germline V gene sequence: CDR1 SGHTA, CDR2 FQGNSA. DNA for the CDR3: TGTGCCAGCAGCTTAGTGCGCTACGAGCAGTACTTC. The encoded protein is CASSLVRYEQYF. Full variable domain (remainder filled in from reference TRBV7-2 and TRBJ2-7): GAGVSQSPSNKVTEKGKDVELRCDPISGHTALYWYRQSLGQGLEFLIYFQGNSAPDKSGLPSDRFSAERTGGSVSTLTIQRTQQEDSAVYLCASSLVRYEQYFGPGTRLTVT.

The CDR3 DNA reads TGTGCCAGCAGCAACCCGGGACTAGCGGGAGGGTTTAACGAGCAGTACTTC. Its translation: CASSNPGLAGGFNEQYF. The chain carries TRBV13 and TRBJ2-7; 16 nucleotides match TRBD2. Trimming cost V 5 bases and J 5 bases; bases outside gene matches: 9. Looked up from germline, CDR1 is PRHDT and CDR2 is FYEKMQ (reference sequence). This CDR3 is built from 17 residues.

V and J are TRBV18 and TRBJ2-1; D remains unclear. CDR3 length equals 13 residues. With 3 bases removed from V and 4 bases from J, the gap between germline ends came to 7 bases. CDR1 KGHSH and CDR2 LQKENI come from the germline V gene. Written as DNA, the CDR3 is TGTGCCAGCTCACCCGCTCTATACAATGAGCAGTTCTTC. Translating it yields CASSPALYNEQFF.

This sequence joins TRBV5-5 and TRBJ1-5; TRBD1 might be the D (5 bases). This CDR3 region has 15 residues. CDR1 and CDR2 (germline): SGHKS, YYEKEE (reference sequence). Trimming took 2 bases from V and 0 from J, leaving 9 bases between them. The DNA of the CDR3 is TGTGCCAGCAGCTTTGCGGGGGTTAGCAATCAGCCCCAGCATTTT. It specifies CASSFAGVSNQPQHF.

The chain has TRBV19 and TRBJ2-5; D uncertain. The CDR3 spans 12 residues. The germline V gene has CDR1 LNHDA and CDR2 SQIVND (reference sequence). Trimming took 5 bases from V and 5 from J, leaving 9 bases between them. The CDR3 protein is CASSARRETQYF. The CDR3 DNA reads as TGTGCCAGTAGTGCCCGAAGGGAGACCCAGTACTTC.

The chain carries TRBV7-9 and TRBJ1-3; no clear D. The CDR3 loop spans 15 amino acids. Per germline, CDR1 SEHNR and CDR2 FQNEAQ (reference sequence). The V end lost 7 bases, the J end lost 0 bases, and 13 bases lay between the germline ends. The CDR3 loop is CASIVTGNSGNTIYF. The CDR3 DNA sequence: TGTGCCAGCATCGTAACCGGGAACTCTGGAAACACCATATATTTT.

CDR3 sequence reads: CASSEVLAALQPQHF. The CDR3 bases are TGTGCCAGCAGTGAAGTTTTGGCCGCGCTGCAGCCCCAGCATTTT. The V call is TRBV6-1, the J call TRBJ1-5; no definite D call. CDR1 is MNHNS and CDR2 is SASEGT in the germline V gene. V gave up 1 base and J gave up 7 bases, with 14 bases separating them. The CDR3 is 15 residues long.

The genes are TRBV18 and TRBJ1-1; D not resolved. Germline V lookup: CDR1 KGHSH, CDR2 LQKENI. V was trimmed by 2 bases and J by 6 bases, leaving 7 bases between them. The CDR3 length is 12 residues. CDR3 in DNA: TGTGCCAGCTCACCATGGGGTTCTGAAGCTTTCTTT. Translation: CASSPWGSEAFF.

This chain uses TRBV2 with TRBJ2-7; D may be TRBD1 (6 bases). The V and J ends lost 5 bases and 4 bases respectively, with 15 bases between them. There are 14 residues in the CDR3. Looked up from germline, CDR1 is SNHLY and CDR2 is FYNNEI. CDR3 nucleotide sequence: TGTGCCAGCAGTCTAGGGGACACCTATTACGAGCAGTACTTC. Amino acids: CASSLGDTYYEQYF.

In its sample, this clone was seen once. The V call is TRBV4-2, the J call TRBJ2-2; 13 bases are shared with TRBD2. There are 15 residues in the CDR3. The V gene end was trimmed by 6 bases and the J gene end by 4 bases; junction bases not matched to a gene: 2. Germline assignment: CDR1 LGHNA and CDR2 YNFKEQ. DNA of the CDR3: TGTGCCAGCAGTCGACTAGCGGGAGGCACCGGGGAGCTGTTTTTT. Protein sequence: CASSRLAGGTGELFF.

V and J are TRBV30 and TRBJ2-7, with 9 bases fitting TRBD1. The germline V gene encodes CDR1 GTSNPN and CDR2 SVGIG (reference sequence). The CDR3 has 14 amino acids. Trimming removed 3 bases from V and 5 bases from J; junction bases left unmatched: 8. The CDR3 DNA reads TGTGCCTGGAGCCTAGGGACAGGGCCCCACGAGCAGTACTTC. It codes for CAWSLGTGPHEQYF.

The CDR3 loop is CASSLVGNTEAFF. Written as DNA, the CDR3 is TGTGCCAGCAGCTTAGTAGGGAACACTGAAGCTTTCTTT. The chain is built from TRBV13 and TRBJ1-1; D remains unclear. The CDR3 has 13 residues. Per germline, CDR1 PRHDT and CDR2 FYEKMQ (reference sequence). V was trimmed by 1 base and J by 1 base, leaving 4 bases between them.

The J gene is TRBJ1-6, the V gene TRBV9; tentatively, D is TRBD1 (6 bases). CDR1 is SGDLS, CDR2 YYNGEE, per germline. Trimming cost V 3 bases and J 8 bases, with 18 bases left between them. CDR3 size: 16 residues. CDR3 in amino acids: CASSGEQGGVYSPLHF. The CDR3 DNA is TGTGCCAGCAGCGGGGAACAGGGTGGGGTGTATTCACCCCTCCACTTT.

The chain uses TRBV28 and TRBJ1-3, with 7 positions matching TRBD1. The CDR3 extends over 10 amino acids. Looked up from germline, CDR1 is MDHEN and CDR2 is SYDVKM. V was clipped by 6 bases and J by 14 bases; unmatched bases: 4. CDR3 sequence: CASRGQFVYF. The CDR3 DNA reads TGTGCCAGCAGGGGACAGTTTGTATATTTT.

The chain combines TRBV19 with TRBJ1-5, with D hard to call. Trimming removed 5 bases from V and 1 base from J, with 18 bases in between. Germline CDR1 is LNHDA and CDR2 is SQIVND (reference sequence). The length of the CDR3 is 17 residues. The CDR3 nucleotides read TGTGCCAGTAGTCGGAGGGTCCTCATGTACAGCAATCAGCCCCAGCATTTT. Translation gives CASSRRVLMYSNQPQHF. Using reference TRBV19 and TRBJ1-5 for the parts outside the CDR3, the full variable domain is DGGITQSPKYLFRKEGQNVTLSCEQNLNHDAMYWYRQDPGQGLRLIYYSQIVNDFQKGDIAEGYSVSREKKESFPLTVTSAQKNPTAFYLCASSRRVLMYSNQPQHFGDGTRLSIL.

The V gene is TRBV5-1, the J gene TRBJ2-7; D is perhaps TRBD1 (6 bases). This CDR3 is built from 13 residues. Germline assignment: CDR1 SGHRS and CDR2 YFSETQ. Trimming removed 5 bases at V and 3 bases at J, with 12 bases between. CDR3 bases: TGCGCCAGCAGTAGGGGGTCGAGCTACGAGCAGTACTTC. As protein: CASSRGSSYEQYF.

The chain carries TRBV3-1 (or the pseudogene TRBV3-2) and TRBJ2-1, with 9 nucleotides matching TRBD2. The CDR3 totals 19 residues. Germline CDR1 LGHDT, CDR2 YNNKEL (reference sequence). V trimming: 1 base; J trimming: 1 base; junction bases outside the gene matches: 11. The CDR3 spells CASSQGPIASGRSYNEQFF. CDR3 DNA sequence: TGTGCCAGCAGCCAAGGCCCGATAGCGAGCGGGAGGTCCTACAATGAGCAGTTCTTC.

In this sample, this clone turned up once. This chain links TRBV6-5 with TRBJ2-3; TRBD1 agrees at 8 bases. V dropped 5 bases and J dropped 2; count of bases not matched to a gene: 3. Germline values: CDR1 MNHEY, CDR2 SVGAGI. The CDR3 runs to 14 residues. This CDR3 is CASSHRGITDTQYF. The CDR3 bases are TGTGCCAGCAGTCACAGGGGGATCACAGATACGCAGTATTTT.

The J gene is TRBJ2-7, the V gene TRBV7-9; TRBD2 aligns across 7 bases. Germline V gives CDR1 SEHNR, CDR2 FQNEAQ (reference sequence). The CDR3 has 13 amino acids. V trimming: 5 bases; J trimming: 7 bases; junction bases outside the gene matches: 8. The CDR3 sequence: CASSRGRPGEQYF. The CDR3 DNA reads TGTGCCAGCAGCCGCGGGAGACCCGGGGAGCAGTACTTC. The full variable domain, in which reference TRBV7-9 and TRBJ2-7 provide the parts outside the CDR3, is DTGVSQNPRHKITKRGQNVTFRCDPISEHNRLYWYRQTLGQGPEFLTYFQNEAQLEKSRLLSDRFSAERPKGSFSTLEIQRTEQGDSAMYLCASSRGRPGEQYFGPGTRLTVT.

CDR3 region: CASSGSWVTDTQYF. The CDR3 DNA follows: TGTGCCAGTAGTGGTTCTTGGGTCACAGATACGCAGTATTTT. The chain is built from TRBV19 and TRBJ2-3; D uncertain. The germline V gene encodes CDR1 LNHDA and CDR2 SQIVND (reference sequence). V was cut by 5 bases and J by 2 bases, with 11 bases left in between. CDR3 length equals 14 residues. The full variable domain, its missing parts supplied by reference TRBV19 and TRBJ2-3, is DGGITQSPKYLFRKEGQNVTLSCEQNLNHDAMYWYRQDPGQGLRLIYYSQIVNDFQKGDIAEGYSVSREKKESFPLTVTSAQKNPTAFYLCASSGSWVTDTQYFGPGTRLTVL.

The rearrangement joins TRBV7-2 to TRBJ2-1; the D gene is possibly TRBD2 (6 bases). Germline assignment: CDR1 SGHTA and CDR2 FQGNSA. The CDR3 is 14 amino acids. Trimming took off 2 bases at V and 6 bases at J, with 11 bases between the two ends. In nucleotides, the CDR3 is TGTGCCAGCAGCTTATGGAGGAGGGGCAATGAGCAGTTCTTC. This encodes CASSLWRRGNEQFF. Filled out from reference TRBV7-2 and TRBJ2-1, the complete variable domain reads GAGVSQSPSNKVTEKGKDVELRCDPISGHTALYWYRQSLGQGLEFLIYFQGNSAPDKSGLPSDRFSAERTGGSVSTLTIQRTQQEDSAVYLCASSLWRRGNEQFFGPGTRLTVL.

A word on this clone: Since a much larger clone is just one base distant, this may be a read error. This chain uses TRBV5-5 with TRBJ2-7, with unresolved D. V lost 4 bases and J 2 bases, leaving 4 bases between the germline ends. From germline, CDR1 is SGHKS and CDR2 YYEKEE (reference sequence). CDR3 size: 11 residues. CDR3 amino acids: CASSPAYEQYF. Here the CDR3 DNA reads TGTGCCAGCAGCCCCGCCTACGAGCAGTACTTC. The complete variable domain, with remaining parts taken from reference TRBV5-5 and TRBJ2-7, reads DAGVTQSPTHLIKTRGQQVTLRCSPISGHKSVSWYQQVLGQGPQFIFQYYEKEERGRGNFPDRFSARQFPNYSSELNVNALLLGDSALYLCASSPAYEQYFGPGTRLTVT.

V is TRBV9 and J is TRBJ2-3; D remains ambiguous. Germline CDR1 SGDLS, CDR2 YYNGEE. This CDR3 has 16 amino acids. Trimming pared 4 bases from V and 2 bases from J, leaving 17 bases between. The CDR3 DNA reads TGTGCCAGCAGCCCCTATGTGTTATCCGTCACAGATACGCAGTATTTT. Its protein product is CASSPYVLSVTDTQYF.

The chain recombines TRBV7-2 with TRBJ1-5; no clear D gene. The CDR3 contains 15 residues. V lost 1 base to trimming and J lost 7 bases, with 14 bases between them. Germline CDR1 and CDR2: SGHTA and FQGNSA. In DNA, the CDR3 is TGTGCCAGCAGCTTAGAGCAGGATTGGGGACAGCCCCAGCATTTT. It codes for CASSLEQDWGQPQHF.

V usage is TRBV7-9 and J usage is TRBJ1-2; TRBD1 might be the D (5 bases). V was clipped by 6 bases and J by 4 bases, with 15 bases between them. This CDR3 has 14 amino acids. Germline-derived CDR1 and CDR2 are SEHNR and FQNEAQ (reference sequence). The CDR3 DNA reads as TGTGCCAGCAGTCACTTACTTGGGGGCTATGGCTACACCTTC. It specifies CASSHLLGGYGYTF. Filled out from reference TRBV7-9 and TRBJ1-2, the complete variable domain reads DTGVSQNPRHKITKRGQNVTFRCDPISEHNRLYWYRQTLGQGPEFLTYFQNEAQLEKSRLLSDRFSAERPKGSFSTLEIQRTEQGDSAMYLCASSHLLGGYGYTFGSGTRLTVV.

This sequence joins TRBV10-1 and TRBJ2-5; no clear D. Deletions cut 2 bases from V and 7 bases from J, with 17 bases between. The CDR3 has 15 residues. From germline, CDR1 is WNHNN and CDR2 SYGVQD (reference sequence). CDR3 residues: CASSEPYWVVGTQYF. The CDR3, as DNA: TGCGCCAGCAGTGAGCCATATTGGGTAGTAGGGACCCAGTACTTC.